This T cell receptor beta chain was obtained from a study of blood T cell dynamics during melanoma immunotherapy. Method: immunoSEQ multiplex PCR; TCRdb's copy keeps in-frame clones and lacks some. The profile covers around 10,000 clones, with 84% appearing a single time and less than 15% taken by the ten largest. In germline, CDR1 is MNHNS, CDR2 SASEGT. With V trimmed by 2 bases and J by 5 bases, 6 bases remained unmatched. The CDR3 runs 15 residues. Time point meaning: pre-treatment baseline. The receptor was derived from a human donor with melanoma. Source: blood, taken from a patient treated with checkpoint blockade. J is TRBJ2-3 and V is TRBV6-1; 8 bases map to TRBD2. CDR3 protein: CASSEIGGALDTQYF. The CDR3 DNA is TGTGCCAGCAGTGAAATCGGGGGGGCCTTAGATACGCAGTATTTT.